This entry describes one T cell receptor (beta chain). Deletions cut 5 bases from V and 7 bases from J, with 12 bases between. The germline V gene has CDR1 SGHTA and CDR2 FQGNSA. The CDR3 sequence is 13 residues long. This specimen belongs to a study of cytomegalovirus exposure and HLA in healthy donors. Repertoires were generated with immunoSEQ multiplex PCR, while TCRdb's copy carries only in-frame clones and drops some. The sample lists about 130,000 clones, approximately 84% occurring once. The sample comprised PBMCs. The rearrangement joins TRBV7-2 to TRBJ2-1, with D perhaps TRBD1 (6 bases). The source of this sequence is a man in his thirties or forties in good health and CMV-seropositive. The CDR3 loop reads CASSAGTGNEQFF. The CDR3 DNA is TGTGCCAGCAGCGCGGGTACAGGGAATGAGCAGTTCTTC. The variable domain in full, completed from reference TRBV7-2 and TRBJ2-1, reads GAGVSQSPSNKVTEKGKDVELRCDPISGHTALYWYRQSLGQGLEFLIYFQGNSAPDKSGLPSDRFSAERTGGSVSTLTIQRTQQEDSAVYLCASSAGTGNEQFFGPGTRLTVL.